The rows below give T cell receptor beta chains drawn from one sample of a study of shared clonotypes between healthy human individuals. Libraries were prepared by immunoSEQ multiplex PCR; TCRdb keeps only in-frame clonotypes and omits some of them. The table has over a million clones, about 98.5% seen once. Sequenced material: naive CD4+ T cells sorted from blood. The receptors originated from a man younger than 40 in good health. Each CDR3 is given without its conserved first and last residue.

v_call: TRBV27; cdr3_aa: ASSLYGTRYTQY
v_call: TRBV5-1; cdr3_aa: ASSLGFGAGVSNQPQH
v_call: TRBV4-3; cdr3_aa: ASSQDSRTSGRGSEQF
v_call: TRBV27; cdr3_aa: ASRPGVGTDTQY
v_call: TRBV2; cdr3_aa: ASSEALLVSNEQF
v_call: TRBV19; cdr3_aa: ASMDRAQSNYEQY
v_call: TRBV10-3; cdr3_aa: AISDPGQGRSGELF
v_call: TRBV6-1; cdr3_aa: ASSERQPLSGELF
v_call: TRBV5-1; cdr3_aa: ASSLGQGSEKLF
v_call: TRBV5-5; cdr3_aa: ASSLGHMESYNEQF
v_call: TRBV27; cdr3_aa: ASSTSGEREKLF
v_call: TRBV10-2; cdr3_aa: ASTPLAEITDTQY
v_call: TRBV29-1; cdr3_aa: SVEVGAGITDTQY
v_call: TRBV28; cdr3_aa: ASRIGTGGNEKLF
v_call: TRBV7-9; cdr3_aa: ASSRRRGSSYEQY
v_call: TRBV7-2; cdr3_aa: ASSLFHGYT
v_call: TRBV7-3; cdr3_aa: ASSPDRGGGTDTQY
v_call: TRBV14; cdr3_aa: ASSQRSGLANIGQF
v_call: TRBV11-3; cdr3_aa: ASSSDRDTGELF
v_call: TRBV7-2; cdr3_aa: ASSFQGLAGLPF
v_call: TRBV25-1; cdr3_aa: ASSERPPGYEQY
v_call: TRBV9; cdr3_aa: ASSAWTGVETQY
v_call: TRBV21-1; cdr3_aa: ASSNEGEGYEQY
v_call: TRBV9; cdr3_aa: ASSVSPQIGELF
v_call: TRBV28; cdr3_aa: ASIPVAGVRDEQF
v_call: TRBV10-3; cdr3_aa: AIKSGLDQPQH
v_call: TRBV19; cdr3_aa: ASNTMNTGELF
v_call: TRBV25-1; cdr3_aa: ASSDADFYNEQF
v_call: TRBV11-2; cdr3_aa: ASSPRGGNTEAF
v_call: TRBV30; cdr3_aa: AWSGQVGQPQH
v_call: TRBV4-3; cdr3_aa: ASSQATGVYEKLF
v_call: TRBV25-1; cdr3_aa: ASSDWDGFYGYT
v_call: TRBV2; cdr3_aa: ASSGYSGRAVRNEQY
v_call: TRBV6-4; cdr3_aa: ASSRDSTDTQY
v_call: TRBV27; cdr3_aa: ASSLTTRNEKLF
v_call: TRBV19; cdr3_aa: ASSMLSATNEKLF
v_call: TRBV2; cdr3_aa: ASSAQVSYNEQF
v_call: TRBV27; cdr3_aa: ASSLHSQGYGYT
v_call: TRBV5-1; cdr3_aa: ASSSTGGDTQY
v_call: TRBV5-5; cdr3_aa: ASSLSPRERQPQH
v_call: TRBV27; cdr3_aa: ASRRSGQDNEQF
v_call: TRBV2; cdr3_aa: ASRGSSVSYNEQF
v_call: TRBV14; cdr3_aa: ASSQDRSGGTGELF
v_call: TRBV18; cdr3_aa: ASSPPSTDNEQF
v_call: TRBV27; cdr3_aa: ASSYLLAGGGNEQF
v_call: TRBV27; cdr3_aa: ASSTTSVTTYEQY
v_call: TRBV14; cdr3_aa: ASSRRLTQETQY
v_call: TRBV28; cdr3_aa: ASSLIVAAGELF
v_call: TRBV6-5; cdr3_aa: ASSSGGTNTGELF
v_call: TRBV18; cdr3_aa: ASSPPGRYTDTQY
v_call: TRBV6-1; cdr3_aa: ASSEAGGYQPQH
v_call: TRBV6-6; cdr3_aa: ASSKSYEQF
v_call: TRBV5-4; cdr3_aa: ASRTSTGFGSFAGELF
v_call: TRBV7-2; cdr3_aa: ASSFLDRDRGEQY
v_call: TRBV27; cdr3_aa: ASSLHTRGVGLPPSSYEQY
v_call: TRBV11-2; cdr3_aa: ASSPGLASITGELF
v_call: TRBV9; cdr3_aa: ASSAGLMDTGELF
v_call: TRBV5-1; cdr3_aa: ASSPVVDEQF